One sample yielded the 14 T cell receptor beta chains listed below, sequenced in a study of blood T cell repertoires in COVID-19 (dated by TCRdb to between 2020 and 2021). Libraries were built with the immunoSEQ multiplex PCR assay. TCRdb's version of the immuneACCESS table is confined to in-frame rearrangements and falls short of the full clone set. An unresolved V gene accounts for under half of the shortfall where checked; the remainder is of unknown origin. Present in this sample are hundreds of thousands of clones, roughly 87% of which were seen just once. Roughly 1% of the sample is in the top ten clones. The sequenced material came from PBMCs or T cells enriched from blood (not recorded which). These receptors were taken from a woman in her thirties who had recovered from COVID-19.

V usage is TRBV6-1 and J usage is TRBJ1-5, with 9 bases fitting TRBD1. The CDR3 contains 18 residues. The V gene end was trimmed by 1 base and the J gene end by 0 bases; junction bases not matched to a gene: 7. The germline V gene encodes CDR1 MNHNS and CDR2 SASEGT. The CDR3 nucleotides are TGTGCCAGCAGTGAAGGGGACAGGGTGTTGAGTAGCAATCAGCCCCAGCATTTT. Amino acids: CASSEGDRVLSSNQPQHF.

The V call is TRBV5-1, the J call TRBJ2-5, with 9 nucleotides matching TRBD1. The CDR3 runs 13 residues. Trimming took 7 bases from V and 5 from J; bases not matched to a gene: 6. Germline assignment: CDR1 SGHRS and CDR2 YFSETQ. The CDR3 nucleotides read TGCGCCAGCGGCGGGACAGGGATTGAGACCCAGTACTTC. This translates into CASGGTGIETQYF.

The chain employs TRBV7-9 and TRBJ1-1; 7 nucleotides line up with TRBD1. Per germline, CDR1 SEHNR and CDR2 FQNEAQ (reference sequence). Trimming cost V 5 bases and J 2 bases; bases outside gene matches: 11. The CDR3 covers 16 residues. CDR3 bases: TGTGCCAGCAGCCCGTTGAGGGGGCCTCGAAACACTGAAGCTTTCTTT. This gives the protein CASSPLRGPRNTEAFF.

The rearrangement uses TRBV4-1 and TRBJ1-5; D perhaps matches TRBD1 (5 bases). The V end was cut by 0 bases, the J end by 6 bases, with 18 bases between. Germline CDR1 reads MGHRA; CDR2 reads YSYEKL. CDR3 size: 17 residues. The CDR3 DNA reads TGCGCCAGCAGCCAAGAGTCCTTGGGGGGAGACGGTCAGCCCCAGCATTTT. Its translation: CASSQESLGGDGQPQHF.

The chain has TRBV28 and TRBJ1-2; possibly TRBD1 for D (5 bases). This CDR3 spans 11 amino acids. The germline gives CDR1 MDHEN, CDR2 SYDVKM. Trimming removed 2 bases from V and 13 bases from J, with 11 bases in between. CDR3 residues: CASSLGRGGTF. DNA for the CDR3: TGTGCCAGCAGTTTAGGCCGCGGGGGCACCTTC.

V is TRBV28 and J is TRBJ2-7, with a tentative D call TRBD1 (5 bases). The CDR3 totals 14 residues. The V end was cut by 1 base, the J end by 2 bases, with 9 bases between. CDR1 and CDR2 from the germline V gene are MDHEN and SYDVKM. The CDR3: CASSLLDRTYEQYF. The CDR3 DNA follows: TGTGCCAGCAGTTTATTAGACAGAACCTACGAGCAGTACTTC.

CDR3: CASSLFIRGPTYEQYF. The CDR3 bases are TGTGCCAGCAGTTTATTTATCAGGGGGCCGACCTACGAGCAGTACTTC. The gene calls are TRBV28 and TRBJ2-7; 8 bases map to TRBD1. V was pared by 1 base and J by 2 bases, with 7 bases of the junction left unmatched. This CDR3 spans 16 amino acids. Germline loops: CDR1 MDHEN, CDR2 SYDVKM.

V gene TRBV29-1 combines with J gene TRBJ1-4; 10 nucleotides match TRBD1. V trimming: 6 bases; J trimming: 0 bases; junction bases outside the gene matches: 1. Germline lookup yields CDR1 SQVTM and CDR2 ANQGSEA. This CDR3 spans 14 amino acids. CDR3 in DNA: TGCAGCGTCGGACAGGGGGCAACTAATGAAAAACTGTTTTTT. Amino acid sequence: CSVGQGATNEKLFF.

This clone was recorded once. This chain joins TRBV30 and TRBJ2-7; 11 bases agree with TRBD1. The CDR3 consists of 15 residues. V lost 3 bases, J lost 2 bases, and 6 bases stayed unmatched. Per germline, CDR1 GTSNPN and CDR2 SVGIG (reference sequence). The CDR3 nucleotides read TGTGCCTGGAGCCTCAGGACAGGGGGCACCTACGAGCAGTACTTC. Translating gives CAWSLRTGGTYEQYF. The full variable domain, its missing parts supplied by reference TRBV30 and TRBJ2-7, is SQTIHQWPATLVQPVGSPLSLECTVEGTSNPNLYWYRQAAGRGLQLLFYSVGIGQISSEVPQNLSASRPQDRQFILSSKKLLLSDSGFYLCAWSLRTGGTYEQYFGPGTRLTVT.

CDR3 coding DNA: TGTGCCAGCAGCGGAGGTGGAGGGCGAACTGAAGCTTTCTTT. Translating gives CASSGGGGRTEAFF. The V and J genes are TRBV9 and TRBJ1-1, with D unclear. CDR1 is SGDLS, CDR2 YYNGEE, per germline. The CDR3 runs to 14 residues. V lost 3 bases, J lost 5 bases, and 14 bases lay in between.

The J gene is TRBJ1-2, the V gene TRBV10-3; maybe TRBD1 (5 bases). This CDR3 has 15 amino acids. Trimming took 2 bases from V and 4 from J, leaving 14 bases between them. Germline CDR1 and CDR2: ENHRY and SYGVKD. As DNA, the CDR3 is TGTGCCATCAGTGAGCCGGGGGATCGAGGCTATGGCTACACCTTC. It translates to CAISEPGDRGYGYTF.

The chain carries TRBV5-1 and TRBJ2-1, with D perhaps matching TRBD2 (5 bases). The V gene's germline CDR1 is SGHRS and CDR2 YFSETQ. The CDR3 covers 15 residues. V dropped 0 bases and J dropped 8 bases, with 15 bases sitting between them. CDR3 amino acids: CASSLADLAVDEQFF. CDR3 in DNA: TGCGCCAGCAGCTTGGCAGATCTAGCCGTCGATGAGCAGTTCTTC.

The chain carries TRBV4-1 and TRBJ1-1; D perhaps matches TRBD1 (6 bases). This CDR3 comprises 17 residues. V was pared by 4 bases and J by 1 base, with 19 bases between. The germline CDR1 and CDR2 sequences are MGHRA and YSYEKL. CDR3 sequence reads: CASSPLAAWTENTEAFF. DNA for the CDR3: TGCGCCAGCAGCCCCTTAGCCGCCTGGACAGAGAACACTGAAGCTTTCTTT.

The rearrangement joins TRBV12-3 or TRBV12-4 to TRBJ1-1; unclear D gene. This CDR3 comprises 13 residues. Trimming took 1 base from V and 5 from J, leaving 8 bases between them. CDR3 residues: CASSLGGHTEAFF. The DNA of the CDR3 is TGTGCCAGCAGTTTAGGCGGCCATACTGAAGCTTTCTTT.